The source of this TCR beta chain is a study of siplizumab effects on memory and regulatory T cells. Whole-study results and caveats: Suppressive activity of Tregs proliferating in siplizumab cultures remained unconfirmed. Sequences that were alloreactive and traceable to unstimulated CD4+ memory cells were significantly reduced by siplizumab.

V lost 3 bases to trimming and J lost 3 bases, with 11 bases between them. CDR3 length: 15 amino acids. Germline V gives CDR1 KGHSH, CDR2 LQKENI. Details on this clone: No antigen is known for it.

The table came from immunoSEQ multiplex PCR; TCRdb's copy has only in-frame clones and leaves some out. The sample includes approximately 65,000 clones, roughly 80% of them seen just once. This chain links TRBV18 with TRBJ2-2, with D hard to call. The sequenced sample consisted of memory CD4+ T cells sorted from blood. The receptor comes from a human donor in good health. The DNA for the CDR3 is TGTGCCAGCTCACCTTCTCTCGGGCACACCGGGGAGCTGTTTTTT. Translating it yields CASSPSLGHTGELFF.